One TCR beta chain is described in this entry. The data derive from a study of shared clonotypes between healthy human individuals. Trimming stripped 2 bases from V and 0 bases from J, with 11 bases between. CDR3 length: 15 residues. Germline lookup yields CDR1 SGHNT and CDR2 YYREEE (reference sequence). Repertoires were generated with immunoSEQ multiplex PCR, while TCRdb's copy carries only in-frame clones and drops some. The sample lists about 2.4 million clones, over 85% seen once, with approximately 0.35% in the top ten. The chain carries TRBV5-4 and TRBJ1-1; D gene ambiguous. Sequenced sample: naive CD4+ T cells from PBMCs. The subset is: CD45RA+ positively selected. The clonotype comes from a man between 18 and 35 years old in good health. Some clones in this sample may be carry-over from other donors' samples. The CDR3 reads CASSFGQTMNTEAFF. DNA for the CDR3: TGTGCCAGCAGCTTCGGGCAGACCATGAACACTGAAGCTTTCTTT.